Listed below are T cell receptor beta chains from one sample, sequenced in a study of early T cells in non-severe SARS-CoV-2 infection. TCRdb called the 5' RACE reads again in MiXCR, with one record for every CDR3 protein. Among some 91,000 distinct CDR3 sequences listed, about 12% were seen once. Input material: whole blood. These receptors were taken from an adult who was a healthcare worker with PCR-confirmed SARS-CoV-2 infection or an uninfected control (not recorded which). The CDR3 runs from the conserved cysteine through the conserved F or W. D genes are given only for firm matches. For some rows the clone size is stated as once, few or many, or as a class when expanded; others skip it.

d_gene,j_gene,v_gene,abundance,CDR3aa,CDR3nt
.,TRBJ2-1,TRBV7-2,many,CASSPTRGEQFF,TGTGCCAGCAGCCCCACTAGGGGTGAGCAGTTCTTC
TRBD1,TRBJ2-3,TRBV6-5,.,CASSYSRTGGTDTQYF,TGTGCCAGCAGTTACTCCCGGACAGGGGGCACAGATACGCAGTATTTT
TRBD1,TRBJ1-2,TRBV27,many,CASSWSTGAGGYTF,TGTGCCAGCAGTTGGTCTACAGGGGCTGGAGGCTACACCTTC
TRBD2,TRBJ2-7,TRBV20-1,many,CSAIGSSGGPNYF,TGCAGTGCGATCGGTTCTAGCGGGGGACCTAACTACTTC
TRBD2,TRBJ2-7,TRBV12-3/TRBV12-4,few,CASSSPTGGDYEQYF,TGTGCCAGCAGTTCCCCTACGGGGGGGGACTACGAGCAGTACTTC
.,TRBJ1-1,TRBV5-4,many,CASSLEGTEAFF,TGTGCCAGCAGCTTAGAGGGGACTGAAGCTTTCTTT
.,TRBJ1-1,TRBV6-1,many,CASSTGPLWDTEAFF,TGTGCCAGCAGCACGGGGCCACTTTGGGACACTGAAGCTTTCTTT
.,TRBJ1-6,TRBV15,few,CATSATVDSPLHF,TGTGCCACCAGCGCCACTGTTGATTCACCCCTCCACTTT
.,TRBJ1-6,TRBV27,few,CASSLERWNSPLHF,TGTGCCAGCAGTTTAGAACGGTGGAATTCACCCCTCCACTTT
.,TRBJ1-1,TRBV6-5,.,CASRRANTEAFF,TGTGCCAGCAGGCGGGCAAACACTGAAGCTTTCTTT
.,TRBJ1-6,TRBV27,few,CASLGLSYNSPLHF,TGTGCCAGCCTGGGGCTATCCTATAATTCACCCCTCCACTTT
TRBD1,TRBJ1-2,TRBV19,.,CASSIPGTGRYGYTF,TGTGCCAGTAGTATCCCGGGGACAGGCCGCTATGGCTACACCTTC
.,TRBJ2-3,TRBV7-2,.,CASSPHPGTLATDTQYF,TGTGCCAGCAGCCCTCACCCCGGGACACTGGCCACAGATACGCAGTATTTT
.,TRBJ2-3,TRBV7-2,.,CASGKTERDTQYF,TGTGCCAGCGGCAAAACCGAGAGGGATACGCAGTATTTT
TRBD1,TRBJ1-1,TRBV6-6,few,CASSPGQGSAFGDTEAFF,TGTGCCAGCAGTCCCGGACAGGGGTCGGCTTTTGGGGACACTGAAGCTTTCTTT
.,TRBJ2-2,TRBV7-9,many,CASSPPPDSTGELFF,TGTGCCAGCAGTCCCCCCCCAGACTCCACCGGGGAGCTGTTTTTT
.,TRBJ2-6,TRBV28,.,CASLTQGSGANVLTF,TGTGCCAGCCTTACCCAGGGCTCTGGGGCCAACGTCCTGACTTTC
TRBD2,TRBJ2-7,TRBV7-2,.,CASSLGGLARSYEQYF,TGTGCCAGCAGCTTAGGGGGACTAGCTCGTTCCTACGAGCAGTACTTC
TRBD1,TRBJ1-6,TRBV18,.,CASSRQTGNNSPLHF,TGTGCCAGCTCCAGGCAGACAGGGAATAATTCACCCCTCCACTTT
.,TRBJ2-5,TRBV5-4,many,CASSLDPGETQYF,TGTGCCAGCAGCTTGGATCCGGGGGAGACCCAGTACTTC
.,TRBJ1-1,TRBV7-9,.,CASSLGTPGTEAFF,TGTGCCAGCAGCTTAGGGACTCCTGGGACTGAAGCTTTCTTT
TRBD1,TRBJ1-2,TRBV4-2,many,CASRRPGQGYRGGYTF,TGTGCCAGCAGACGGCCTGGACAGGGTTACCGCGGTGGCTACACCTTC
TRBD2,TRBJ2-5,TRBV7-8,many,CASSLVAGGQETQYF,TGTGCCAGCAGCTTGGTAGCGGGGGGACAAGAGACCCAGTACTTC
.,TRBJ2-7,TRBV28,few,CASSESPLYEQYF,TGTGCCAGCAGTGAGTCTCCCCTTTACGAGCAGTACTTC
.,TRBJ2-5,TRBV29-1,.,CSVGQMLRETQYF,TGCAGCGTTGGCCAAATGTTGAGAGAGACCCAGTACTTC
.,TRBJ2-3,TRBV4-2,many,CASGRTDTQYF,TGTGCCAGCGGACGGACAGATACGCAGTATTTT
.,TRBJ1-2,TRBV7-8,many,CASSLLNPGRNYGYTF,TGTGCCAGCAGCTTACTTAATCCCGGACGGAACTATGGCTACACCTTC
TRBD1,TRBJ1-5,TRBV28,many,CASSLGKGTGDQPQHF,TGTGCCAGCAGTTTGGGGAAAGGGACAGGGGATCAGCCCCAGCATTTT
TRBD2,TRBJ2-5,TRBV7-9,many,CASSISGGEETQYF,TGTGCCAGCAGCATTAGCGGGGGGGAAGAGACCCAGTACTTC
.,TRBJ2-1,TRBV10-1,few,CASSSRAGPLPRFF,TGCGCCAGCAGTTCCCGGGCGGGACCCCTACCAAGGTTCTTC
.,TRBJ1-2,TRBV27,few,CASSLSAREVYTF,TGTGCCAGCAGTTTATCTGCCAGGGAGGTATACACCTTC
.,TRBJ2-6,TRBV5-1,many,CASSVQQSGANVLTF,TGCGCCAGCAGCGTCCAGCAGTCTGGGGCCAACGTCCTGACTTTC
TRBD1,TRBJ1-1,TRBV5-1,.,CASSLQGAEAFF,TGCGCCAGCAGCTTGCAGGGGGCTGAAGCTTTCTTT
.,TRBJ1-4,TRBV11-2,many,CASSVRVGEKLFF,TGTGCCAGCAGCGTCAGGGTAGGGGAAAAACTGTTTTTT
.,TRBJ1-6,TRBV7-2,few,CASSLQNNSPLHF,TGTGCCAGCAGCTTACAAAATAATTCACCCCTCCACTTT
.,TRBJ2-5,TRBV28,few,CASSHSVVETQYF,TGTGCCAGCAGTCACAGCGTTGTCGAGACCCAGTACTTC
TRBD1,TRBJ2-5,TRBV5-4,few,CASSLDRGKETQYF,TGTGCCAGCAGCCTCGACAGGGGCAAAGAGACCCAGTACTTC
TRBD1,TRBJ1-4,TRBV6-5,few,CASSDRDRGFEKLFF,TGTGCCAGCAGTGACAGGGACAGGGGATTTGAAAAACTGTTTTTT
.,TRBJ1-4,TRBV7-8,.,CASSRGINENLFF,TGTGCCAGCAGCAGAGGAATTAATGAAAACCTGTTTTTT
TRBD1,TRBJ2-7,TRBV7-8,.,CASSLEGQGHHAQYF,TGTGCCAGCAGCTTAGAGGGACAGGGTCATCACGCGCAGTACTTC
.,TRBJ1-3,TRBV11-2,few,CASSFRRSGTGNTIYF,TGTGCCAGCAGCTTCAGGAGGTCCGGGACTGGAAACACCATATATTTT
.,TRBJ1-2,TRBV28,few,CASSQATPLDYGYTF,TGTGCCAGCAGCCAGGCCACCCCCCTTGATTATGGCTACACCTTC
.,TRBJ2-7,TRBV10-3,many,CAISETPSGEQYF,TGTGCCATCAGTGAAACGCCTTCAGGGGAGCAGTACTTC